This passage covers 5 T cell receptor beta chains from one sample sequenced in a study of molecular identifiers for immune sequencing clone quantification. TCRdb processed the PCR reads anew with MiXCR; each CDR3 protein has one entry. The profile shows approximately 680,000 distinct CDR3 sequences, 25% of them singletons. The sample consisted of naive CD8+ T cells from blood, with Jurkat cell RNA spiked in. Subset reported: FACS-sorted CD8+CD4-CCR7+CD45RA+ naive T cells. Receptors originate from a human donor in good health. Some libraries in this study had Jurkat cell RNA spiked in.

This clonotype was counted a few times. V and J are TRBV6-2 or TRBV6-3 and TRBJ1-2; D uncertain. Trimming shortened V by 8 bases and J by 0 bases, and 19 bases separated the two germline ends. CDR1 is MNHEY, CDR2 SVGEGT, per germline. The CDR3 spans 16 residues. The chain's CDR3 is CASLSGPLIANYGYTF. CDR3 DNA sequence: TGTGCCAGCCTATCGGGCCCCCTAATCGCTAACTATGGCTACACCTTC.

The gene calls are TRBV12-3 or TRBV12-4 and TRBJ2-3; D not certain. This CDR3 is built from 13 residues. V was shortened by 3 bases and J by 6 bases, with 10 bases between the two germline ends. CDR3 DNA: TGTGCCAGCAGTTTTCAGCCCGGGGATACGCAGTATTTT. It translates to CASSFQPGDTQYF.

This clonotype was observed a few times. The rearrangement joins TRBV4-3 to TRBJ2-7, with TRBD2 as a possible D gene (6 bases). Trimming stripped 2 bases from V and 0 bases from J, with 14 bases between. The CDR3 has 16 amino acids. Germline V gene data show CDR1 as LGHNA and CDR2 as YSLEER. CDR3: CASSQTTGTSSYEQYF. The CDR3 coding sequence is TGCGCCAGCAGCCAAACAACCGGGACTTCCTCCTACGAGCAGTACTTC.

This clonotype showed up many times. The chain joins TRBV24-1 to TRBJ2-2; D tentatively reads TRBD1 or TRBD2 (7 bases each). The germline V gene encodes CDR1 KGHDR and CDR2 SFDVKD. V lost 5 bases to trimming and J lost 5 bases, with 14 bases between them. This CDR3 spans 15 amino acids. In DNA form, the CDR3 reads TGTGCCACCAGTGCCGGGGGGACAGCGACCGGGGAGCTGTTTTTT. Translated, it gives CATSAGGTATGELFF.

The sample holds a few counts of this clonotype. The chain carries TRBV12-3 or TRBV12-4 and TRBJ1-4; D not resolved. The V end lost 8 bases, the J end lost 4 bases, and 11 bases lay between the germline ends. The CDR3 has 13 amino acids. The CDR3 here is CASGSSLNEKLFF. The CDR3 nucleotides read TGTGCCAGCGGGAGCAGCCTTAATGAAAAACTGTTTTTT.